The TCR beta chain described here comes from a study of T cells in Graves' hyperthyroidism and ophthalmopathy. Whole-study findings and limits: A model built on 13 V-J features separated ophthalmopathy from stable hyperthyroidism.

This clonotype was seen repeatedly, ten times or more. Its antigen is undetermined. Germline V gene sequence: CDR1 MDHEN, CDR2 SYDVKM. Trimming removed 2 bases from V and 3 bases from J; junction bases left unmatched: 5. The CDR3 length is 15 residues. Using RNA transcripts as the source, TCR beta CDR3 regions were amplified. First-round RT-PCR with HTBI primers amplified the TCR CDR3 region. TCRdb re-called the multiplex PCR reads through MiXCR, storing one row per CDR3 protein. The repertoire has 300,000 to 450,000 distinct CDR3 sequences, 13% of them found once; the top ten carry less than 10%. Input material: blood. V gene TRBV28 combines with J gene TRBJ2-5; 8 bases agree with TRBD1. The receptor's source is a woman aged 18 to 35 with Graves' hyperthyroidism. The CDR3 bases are TGTGCCAGCAGTTTACCAGGGGGCCCAAAAGAGACCCAGTACTTC. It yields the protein CASSLPGGPKETQYF.